Presented here are 16 T cell receptor beta chains from one specimen sequenced in a study of shared clonotypes between healthy human individuals. Sequenced by immunoSEQ multiplex PCR; TCRdb stores in-frame clones only, minus some. This sample carries approximately 1.5 million clones, nearly 99% of them seen once, and the ten largest clones take around 0.47%. The sample taken for sequencing was naive CD4+ T cells sorted from blood. The sample's subset: CD45RA+ positively selected. All receptors derive from a man between 25 and 39 years old in good health.

The chain uses TRBV5-4 and TRBJ2-7; TRBD2 is a possible D gene (5 bases). Germline V gene sequence: CDR1 SGHNT, CDR2 YYREEE (reference sequence). CDR3 length: 12 residues. The V and J ends lost 4 bases and 4 bases respectively, with 9 bases between them. The CDR3 loop is CASSVGAYEQYF. Here the CDR3 DNA reads TGTGCCAGCAGCGTGGGAGCATACGAGCAGTACTTC.

This rearrangement joins TRBV27 to TRBJ2-2; D remains unclear. Trimming removed 3 bases at V and 0 bases at J, with 14 bases between. Germline assignment: CDR1 MNHEY and CDR2 SMNVEV (reference sequence). The CDR3 runs to 17 residues. CDR3 bases: TGTGCCAGCAGTTTGGACCCATGGACCGCGAACACCGGGGAGCTGTTTTTT. It specifies CASSLDPWTANTGELFF.

V usage is TRBV14 and J usage is TRBJ1-1; D possibly corresponds to TRBD1 (5 bases). The CDR3 has 13 amino acids. V lost 6 bases and J lost 8, with 16 bases in between. Germline assignment: CDR1 SGHDN and CDR2 FVKESK. CDR3 in amino acids: CASRKTGTLEAFF. The CDR3 DNA sequence: TGTGCCAGCAGGAAAACGGGGACCTTAGAAGCTTTCTTT.

This chain links TRBV4-2 with TRBJ1-2; D remains unclear. Deletions cut 0 bases from V and 0 bases from J, with 8 bases between. Germline assignment: CDR1 LGHNA and CDR2 YNFKEQ. CDR3 length equals 15 residues. The chain's CDR3 is CASSQDEGANYGYTF. Here the CDR3 DNA reads TGTGCCAGCAGCCAAGATGAGGGAGCTAACTATGGCTACACCTTC.

This chain uses TRBV2 with TRBJ2-5; D is unclear. Germline-derived CDR1 and CDR2 are SNHLY and FYNNEI. V lost 11 bases to trimming and J lost 2 bases, with 15 bases between them. The CDR3 spans 13 residues. The CDR3 reads CARNYGVQETQYF. DNA for the CDR3: TGTGCCCGCAATTACGGAGTACAAGAGACCCAGTACTTC.

The chain is built from TRBV11-2 and TRBJ2-7; no definite D call. Trimming left V 5 bases short and J 6 bases short, with 11 bases between. Germline values: CDR1 SGHAT, CDR2 FQNNGV. This CDR3 has 12 residues. CDR3 amino acids: CASSPLGLEQYF. CDR3 in DNA: TGTGCCAGCAGCCCTCTGGGCCTCGAGCAGTACTTC.

This clone was found once. This chain connects TRBV11-2 to TRBJ1-5; D gene ambiguous. Trimming took off 0 bases at V and 7 bases at J, with 7 bases between the two ends. The CDR3 is made up of 13 amino acids. Germline CDR1 SGHAT, CDR2 FQNNGV. CDR3 in amino acids: CASSLELGQPQHF. The DNA of the CDR3 is TGTGCCAGCAGCTTAGAGTTGGGGCAGCCCCAGCATTTT.

V usage is TRBV5-4 and J usage is TRBJ2-1; 11 bases agree with TRBD2. The CDR3 runs to 15 residues. CDR1 SGHNT and CDR2 YYREEE come from the germline V gene (reference sequence). V shed 4 bases, J shed 5 bases, and the junction held 5 bases outside the gene matches. CDR3: CASSKTSGDHNEQFF. Here the CDR3 DNA reads TGTGCCAGCAGCAAGACTAGCGGGGACCACAATGAGCAGTTCTTC. The full variable domain, completed using reference TRBV5-4 and TRBJ2-1, is ETGVTQSPTHLIKTRGQQVTLRCSSQSGHNTVSWYQQALGQGPQFIFQYYREEENGRGNFPPRFSGLQFPNYSSELNVNALELDDSALYLCASSKTSGDHNEQFFGPGTRLTVL.

This clone was seen just once. The rearrangement links TRBV18 to TRBJ2-1; perhaps TRBD2 as D (6 bases). The CDR3 length is 14 residues. V was pared by 3 bases and J by 4 bases, with 10 bases between. The V gene's germline CDR1 is KGHSH and CDR2 LQKENI. For the CDR3, the DNA is TGTGCCAGCTCACCCTCGACTAGTTACAATGAGCAGTTCTTC. Translation: CASSPSTSYNEQFF.

This sequence joins TRBV18 and TRBJ2-5, with 9 nucleotides matching TRBD2. Matching the DNA end better, TRBJ2-7 makes the J call doubtful. The length of the CDR3 is 15 residues. The germline gives CDR1 KGHSH, CDR2 LQKENI. The CDR3 DNA sequence: TGTGCCAGCTCACCACTTAGCGGGGGCTCCTACGAGCAGTACTTC. Amino acid sequence: CASSPLSGGSYEQYF.

The chain links TRBV15 to TRBJ2-2, with D unresolved. The V gene's germline CDR1 is LNHNV and CDR2 YYDKDF (reference sequence). This CDR3 region has 17 residues. The V gene lost 3 bases and the J gene lost 1 base, with 15 bases spanning the gap. The DNA for the CDR3 is TGTGCCACCAGCAGGCTTAGGGCCCTTAAGAACACCGGGGAGCTGTTTTTT. This translates into CATSRLRALKNTGELFF.

This chain joins TRBV7-8 and TRBJ2-7, with D possibly being TRBD1 or TRBD2 (5 bases each). The CDR3 totals 11 residues. Between the trimmed V and J ends, which lost 8 bases and 2 bases, there was a span of 7 bases. The germline V gene encodes CDR1 SGHVS and CDR2 FQNEAQ. The CDR3 here is CASGGTYEQYF. CDR3 nucleotides: TGTGCCAGCGGGGGAACCTACGAGCAGTACTTC.

The V call is TRBV5-6, the J call TRBJ2-7; D gene ambiguous. Germline V lookup: CDR1 SGHDT, CDR2 YYEEEE. The CDR3 runs to 13 residues. V lost 0 bases, J lost 6 bases, and 10 bases lay in between. The CDR3 nucleotides read TGTGCCAGCAGCTTGGCTTGGGCTTCCGAGCAGTACTTC. Translation gives CASSLAWASEQYF.

The chain couples TRBV30 to TRBJ2-1; 7 nucleotides line up with TRBD1. Unmatched junction bases numbered 6, after V lost 3 bases and J lost 4 bases. The CDR3 loop spans 14 amino acids. Germline CDR1 is GTSNPN and CDR2 is SVGIG (reference sequence). For the CDR3, the DNA is TGTGCCTGGAGACAGGGGAACGAGTACAATGAGCAGTTCTTC. Protein product: CAWRQGNEYNEQFF.

In this sample, this clone turned up once. The chain is built from TRBV5-1 and TRBJ1-5; a possible D gene is TRBD1 (5 bases). CDR1 is SGHRS, CDR2 YFSETQ, per germline. The CDR3 is made up of 16 amino acids. Between the trimmed V and J ends, which lost 7 bases and 4 bases, there was a span of 21 bases. The CDR3 region has the DNA TGCGCCAGCCCGCGGGACCCACTGTTGTGGAATCAGCCCCAGCATTTT. Translation gives CASPRDPLLWNQPQHF.

J is TRBJ1-3 and V is TRBV29-1; D perhaps matches TRBD1 (5 bases). With 1 base removed from V and 0 bases from J, the gap between germline ends came to 16 bases. CDR3 length: 17 amino acids. CDR1 and CDR2 (germline): SQVTM, ANQGSEA. The CDR3 here is CSVEGGGSANSGNTIYF. CDR3 bases: TGCAGCGTTGAAGGGGGCGGCAGCGCTAACTCTGGAAACACCATATATTTT. The whole variable domain, remainder taken from reference TRBV29-1 and TRBJ1-3, is SAVISQKPSRDICQRGTSLTIQCQVDSQVTMMFWYRQQPGQSLTLIATANQGSEATYESGFVIDKFPISRPNLTFSTLTVSNMSPEDSSIYLCSVEGGGSANSGNTIYFGEGSWLTVV.